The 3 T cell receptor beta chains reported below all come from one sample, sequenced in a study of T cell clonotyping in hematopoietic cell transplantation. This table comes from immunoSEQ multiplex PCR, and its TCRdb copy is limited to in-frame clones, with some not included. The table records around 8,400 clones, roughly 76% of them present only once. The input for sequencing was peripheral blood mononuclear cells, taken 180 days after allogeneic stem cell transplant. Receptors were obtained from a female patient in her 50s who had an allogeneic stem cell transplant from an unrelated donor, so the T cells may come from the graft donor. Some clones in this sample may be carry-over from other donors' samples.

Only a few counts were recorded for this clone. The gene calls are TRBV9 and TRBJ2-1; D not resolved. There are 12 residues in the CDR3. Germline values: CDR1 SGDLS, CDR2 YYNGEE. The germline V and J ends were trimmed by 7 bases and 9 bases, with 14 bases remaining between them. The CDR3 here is CASGPGGSEQFF. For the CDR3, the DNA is TGTGCCAGCGGGCCGGGCGGTAGTGAGCAGTTCTTC.

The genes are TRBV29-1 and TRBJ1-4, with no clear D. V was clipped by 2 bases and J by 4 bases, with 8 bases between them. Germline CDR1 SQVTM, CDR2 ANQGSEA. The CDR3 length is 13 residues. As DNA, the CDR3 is TGCAGCGTTGAACTACGACTTAATGAAAAACTGTTTTTT. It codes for CSVELRLNEKLFF.

The CDR3 here is CASRGTRVGEQYF. CDR3 sequence (DNA): TGCGCCAGCAGGGGGACCAGAGTGGGCGAGCAGTACTTC. The genes are TRBV10-2 and TRBJ2-7; D might be TRBD1 or TRBD2, each matching 5 bases. V was shortened by 6 bases and J by 6 bases, with 15 bases between the two germline ends. In germline, CDR1 is WSHSY, CDR2 SAAADI. The CDR3 contains 13 residues.